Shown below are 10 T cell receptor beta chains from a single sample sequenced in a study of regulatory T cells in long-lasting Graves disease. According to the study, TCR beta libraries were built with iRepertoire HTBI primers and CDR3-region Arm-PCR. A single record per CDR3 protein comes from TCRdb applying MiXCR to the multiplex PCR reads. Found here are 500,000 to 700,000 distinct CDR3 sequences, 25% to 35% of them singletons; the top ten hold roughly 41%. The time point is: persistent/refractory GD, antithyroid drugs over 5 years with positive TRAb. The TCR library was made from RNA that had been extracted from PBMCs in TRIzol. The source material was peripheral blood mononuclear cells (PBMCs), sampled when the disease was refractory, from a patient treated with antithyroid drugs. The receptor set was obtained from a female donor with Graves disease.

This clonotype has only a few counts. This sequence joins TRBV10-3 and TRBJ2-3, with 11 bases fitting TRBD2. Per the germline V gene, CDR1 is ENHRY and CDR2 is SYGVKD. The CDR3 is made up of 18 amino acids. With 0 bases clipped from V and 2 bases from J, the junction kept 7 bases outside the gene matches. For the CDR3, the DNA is TGTGCCATCAGTGAGTCGATATCGACTAGCGGGATCACAGATACGCAGTATTTT. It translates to CAISESISTSGITDTQYF.

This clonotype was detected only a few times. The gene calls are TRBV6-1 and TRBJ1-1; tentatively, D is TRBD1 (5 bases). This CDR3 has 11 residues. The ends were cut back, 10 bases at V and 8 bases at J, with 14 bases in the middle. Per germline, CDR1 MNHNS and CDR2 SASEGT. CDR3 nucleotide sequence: TGTGCCACGTGGGAGAACAGGGAAGCTTTCTTT. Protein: CATWENREAFF.

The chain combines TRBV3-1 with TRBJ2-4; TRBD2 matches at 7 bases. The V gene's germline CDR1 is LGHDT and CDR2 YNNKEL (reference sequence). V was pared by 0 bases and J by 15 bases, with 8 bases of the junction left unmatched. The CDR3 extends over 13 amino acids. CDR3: CASSQEGREIAYF. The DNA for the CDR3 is TGTGCCAGCAGCCAAGAGGGGCGGGAGATTGCGTACTTC. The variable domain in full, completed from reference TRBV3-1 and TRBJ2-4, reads DTAVSQTPKYLVTQMGNDKSIKCEQNLGHDTMYWYKQDSKKFLKIMFSYNNKELIINETVPNRFSPKSPDKAHLNLHINSLELGDSAVYFCASSQEGREIAYFGAGTRLSVL.

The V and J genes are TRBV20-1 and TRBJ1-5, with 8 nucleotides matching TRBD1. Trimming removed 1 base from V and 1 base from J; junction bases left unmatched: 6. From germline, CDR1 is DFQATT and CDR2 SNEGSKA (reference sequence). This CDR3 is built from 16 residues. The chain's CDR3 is CSARGATGVSNQPQHF. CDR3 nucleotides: TGCAGTGCTAGAGGAGCGACAGGGGTGAGCAATCAGCCCCAGCATTTT.

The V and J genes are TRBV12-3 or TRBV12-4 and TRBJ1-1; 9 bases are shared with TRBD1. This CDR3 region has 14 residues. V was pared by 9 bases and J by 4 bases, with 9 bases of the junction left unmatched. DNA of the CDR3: TGTGCCAGACACCCGGGACAGGGCGCCACTGAAGCTTTCTTT. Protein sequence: CARHPGQGATEAFF.

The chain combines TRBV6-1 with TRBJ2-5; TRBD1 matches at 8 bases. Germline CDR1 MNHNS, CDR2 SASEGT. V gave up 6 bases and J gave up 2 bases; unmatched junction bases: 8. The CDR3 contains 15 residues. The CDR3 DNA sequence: TGTGCCAGCAGCCCCTGGACAGGGCGACAAGAGACCCAGTACTTC. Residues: CASSPWTGRQETQYF.

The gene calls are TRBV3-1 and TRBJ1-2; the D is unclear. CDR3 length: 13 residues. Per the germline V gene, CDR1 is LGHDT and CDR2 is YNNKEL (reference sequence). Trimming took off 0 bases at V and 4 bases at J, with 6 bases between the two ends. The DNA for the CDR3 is TGTGCCAGCAGCCAAGATTCGGGCTATGGCTACACCTTC. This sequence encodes CASSQDSGYGYTF.

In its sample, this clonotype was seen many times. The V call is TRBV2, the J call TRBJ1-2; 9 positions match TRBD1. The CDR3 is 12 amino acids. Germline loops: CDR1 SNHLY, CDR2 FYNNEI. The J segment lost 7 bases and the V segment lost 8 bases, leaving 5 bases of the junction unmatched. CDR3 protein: CASSGQGSGYTF. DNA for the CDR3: TGTGCCAGCTCGGGACAGGGATCTGGCTACACCTTC.

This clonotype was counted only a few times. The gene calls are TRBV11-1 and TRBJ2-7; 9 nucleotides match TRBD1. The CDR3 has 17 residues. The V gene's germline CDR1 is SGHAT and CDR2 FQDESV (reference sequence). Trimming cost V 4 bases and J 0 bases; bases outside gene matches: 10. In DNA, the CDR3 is TGTGCCAGCAGCTCTGGGAACAGGGGGCCTAGCTCCTACGAGCAGTACTTC. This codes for CASSSGNRGPSSYEQYF.

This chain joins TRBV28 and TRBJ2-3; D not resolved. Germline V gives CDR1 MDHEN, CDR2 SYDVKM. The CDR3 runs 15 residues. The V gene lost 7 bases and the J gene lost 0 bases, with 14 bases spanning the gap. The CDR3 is CASTEDNPSTDTQYF. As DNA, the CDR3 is TGTGCCAGCACCGAAGACAACCCTAGCACAGATACGCAGTATTTT.